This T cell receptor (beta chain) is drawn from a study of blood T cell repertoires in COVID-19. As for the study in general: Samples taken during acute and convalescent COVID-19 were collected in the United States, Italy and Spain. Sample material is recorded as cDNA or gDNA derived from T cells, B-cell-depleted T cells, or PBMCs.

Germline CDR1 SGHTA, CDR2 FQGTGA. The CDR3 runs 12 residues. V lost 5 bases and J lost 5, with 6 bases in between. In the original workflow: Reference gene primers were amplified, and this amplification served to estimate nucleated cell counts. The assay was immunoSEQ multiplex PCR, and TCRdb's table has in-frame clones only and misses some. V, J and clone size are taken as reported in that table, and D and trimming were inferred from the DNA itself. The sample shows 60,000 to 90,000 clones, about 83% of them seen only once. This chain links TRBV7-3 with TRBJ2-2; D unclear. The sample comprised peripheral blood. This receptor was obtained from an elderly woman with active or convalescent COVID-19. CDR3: CASSLRTGELFF. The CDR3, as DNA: TGTGCCAGCAGCCTCAGAACCGGGGAGCTGTTTTTT.